The 5 T cell receptor beta chains below were found in one sample sequenced in a study of molecular identifiers for immune sequencing clone quantification. TCRdb re-analysed the PCR reads in MiXCR, keeping a single row per CDR3 protein. Counted here are around 100,000 distinct CDR3 sequences, about 35% occurring once; the ten biggest clones make up less than 10%. The sequenced material came from naive CD8+ T cells from blood, with Jurkat cell RNA spiked in. Subset meaning: FACS-sorted CD8+CD4-CCR7+CD45RA+ naive T cells. The origin of the receptors is a human donor in good health. Some libraries in this study had Jurkat cell RNA spiked in.

The V and J genes are TRBV5-4 and TRBJ2-3; D gene uncertain. Germline V lookup: CDR1 SGHNT, CDR2 YYREEE (reference sequence). The germline V and J ends were trimmed by 2 bases and 3 bases, with 13 bases remaining between them. CDR3 length: 15 residues. The CDR3 sequence is CASSFWIRDTDTQYF. The CDR3 coding sequence is TGTGCCAGCAGCTTTTGGATTAGGGATACAGATACGCAGTATTTT.

The rearrangement links TRBV29-1 to TRBJ1-2, with 7 bases that match TRBD1. V lost 3 bases to trimming and J lost 2 bases; unmatched junction nucleotides: 9. The CDR3 is 15 amino acids. CDR1 is SQVTM and CDR2 is ANQGSEA in the germline V gene. CDR3 loop: CSVDPGGGANYGYTF. The CDR3 bases are TGCAGCGTTGATCCGGGAGGGGGCGCAAACTATGGCTACACCTTC. Full variable domain (outside the CDR3, taken from reference TRBV29-1 and TRBJ1-2): SAVISQKPSRDICQRGTSLTIQCQVDSQVTMMFWYRQQPGQSLTLIATANQGSEATYESGFVIDKFPISRPNLTFSTLTVSNMSPEDSSIYLCSVDPGGGANYGYTFGSGTRLTVV.

The table lists this clonotype with a few counts. This chain uses TRBV27 with TRBJ2-7; 7 nucleotides align to TRBD2. The germline V gene has CDR1 MNHEY and CDR2 SMNVEV (reference sequence). The CDR3 sequence is 13 residues long. Trimming cost V 4 bases and J 6 bases; bases outside gene matches: 6. CDR3 coding DNA: TGTGCCAGCAGTTGGTCCGGGGAGGGCGAGCAGTACTTC. It codes for CASSWSGEGEQYF.

This clonotype was counted ten times or more. The gene calls are TRBV5-4 and TRBJ2-7, with D perhaps matching TRBD2 (5 bases). The CDR3 totals 14 residues. The V gene's germline CDR1 is SGHNT and CDR2 YYREEE (reference sequence). V lost 3 bases and J lost 3, with 13 bases in between. CDR3 nucleotide sequence: TGTGCCAGCAGCTCCCCCGGGAATAGCTACGAGCAGTACTTC. It encodes CASSSPGNSYEQYF.

There are a few counts of this clonotype. The V gene is TRBV4-3, the J gene TRBJ2-1; D might be TRBD1 or TRBD2, each matching 5 bases. The CDR3 sequence is 13 residues long. Trimming shortened V by 0 bases and J by 7 bases, and 7 bases separated the two germline ends. Germline assignment: CDR1 LGHNA and CDR2 YSLEER. The chain's CDR3 is CASSQDGGNEQFF. As DNA, the CDR3 is TGCGCCAGCAGCCAAGATGGGGGTAATGAGCAGTTCTTC.